These T cell receptor beta chains were read from a single sample in a study of T cell changes during pregnancy in multiple sclerosis. The assay was immunoSEQ multiplex PCR, and TCRdb's table has in-frame clones only and misses some. Here the sample spans some 60,000 clones, roughly 91% being singletons. Sequenced here: peripheral blood, sampled in the third trimester of pregnancy. The receptors shown here come from a female donor in good health, enrolled as a control in a pregnancy study. Both conserved end residues are part of each CDR3. The order of the fields is clone size, V gene, D gene, J gene, CDR3 protein, CDR3 DNA. D genes are given only for firm matches. Clone size is not always given. Where it is, it says once, few, many or a class for expanded clones.

-	TRBV4-1	TRBD1	TRBJ1-4	CASSGGQATNEKLFF	TGCGCCAGCAGCGGCGGACAGGCAACTAATGAAAAACTGTTTTTT
-	TRBV7-9	TRBD1	TRBJ1-3	CASSLDSWTGESGNTIYF	TGTGCCAGCAGCTTAGATAGTTGGACAGGGGAGTCTGGAAACACCATATATTTT
-	TRBV18	-	TRBJ2-5	CASSPLPDDPGETQYF	TGTGCCAGCTCACCACTACCCGATGATCCGGGAGAGACCCAGTACTTC
-	TRBV7-6	TRBD2	TRBJ2-2	CASSLVVLPGGGTGELFF	TGTGCCAGCAGCTTAGTAGTTCTTCCGGGAGGGGGCACCGGGGAGCTGTTTTTT
once	TRBV6-5	-	TRBJ2-1	CASSSDSYNEQFF	TGTGCCAGCAGCTCCGACAGCTACAATGAGCAGTTCTTC
-	TRBV15	TRBD1	TRBJ2-3	CATSRDQGARTDTQYF	TGTGCCACCAGCAGAGATCAGGGGGCCCGCACAGATACGCAGTATTTT
-	TRBV5-4	-	TRBJ2-7	CASSLYSYEQYF	TGTGCCAGCAGCTTGTATAGCTACGAGCAGTACTTC
-	TRBV13	-	TRBJ1-1	CASSSQQGFGDTEAFF	TGTGCCAGCAGCTCTCAACAGGGTTTCGGGGACACTGAAGCTTTCTTT
-	TRBV9	-	TRBJ1-1	CASSVVQGYTEAFF	TGTGCCAGCAGCGTAGTACAGGGATACACTGAAGCTTTCTTT
-	TRBV27	-	TRBJ1-2	CASSPALDSYGYTF	TGTGCCAGCAGTCCTGCCCTGGACTCCTATGGCTACACCTTC
-	TRBV11-2	TRBD1	TRBJ1-2	CASSLDPGTGVSYGYTF	TGTGCCAGCAGCTTAGATCCGGGGACAGGGGTTAGCTATGGCTACACCTTC
-	TRBV20-1	TRBD1	TRBJ2-7	CSAGTGGEQYF	TGCAGTGCCGGGACAGGCGGCGAGCAGTACTTC
-	TRBV10-3	TRBD2	TRBJ2-5	CAISDEAGAGETQYF	TGTGCCATCAGTGATGAAGCGGGAGCTGGGGAGACCCAGTACTTC
once	TRBV11-2	-	TRBJ1-2	CASSNTGPASYGYTF	TGTGCCAGCAGCAATACAGGGCCGGCGAGCTATGGCTACACCTTC
-	TRBV5-6	TRBD1	TRBJ2-7	CASSSGTVYEQYF	TGTGCCAGCAGCTCAGGGACAGTCTACGAGCAGTACTTC
-	TRBV5-4	-	TRBJ2-7	CASSRQLTYEQYF	TGTGCCAGCAGCCGACAGCTTACCTACGAGCAGTACTTC
-	TRBV27	-	TRBJ1-1	CATFRGLNTEAFF	TGTGCCACCTTTCGGGGGTTGAACACTGAAGCTTTCTTT
once	TRBV18	TRBD1	TRBJ1-2	CASSPGTGISARGYTF	TGTGCCAGCTCACCAGGGACAGGGATATCAGCACGCGGCTACACCTTC
-	TRBV6-1	TRBD1	TRBJ1-1	CASSTDRGSTEAFF	TGTGCCAGCAGTACGGACAGGGGGAGTACTGAAGCTTTCTTT
-	TRBV2	-	TRBJ2-7	CASLSDSGDEQYF	TGTGCCAGCTTGAGTGACAGTGGAGACGAGCAGTACTTC
-	TRBV13	-	TRBJ2-2	CASSLGVNTGELFF	TGTGCCAGCAGCTTGGGCGTAAACACCGGGGAGCTGTTTTTT
-	TRBV27	TRBD1	TRBJ1-4	CASSLWPSRGRGEKLFF	TGTGCCAGCAGTTTATGGCCCAGCAGGGGGCGAGGAGAAAAACTGTTTTTT
-	TRBV27	-	TRBJ1-2	CAAGIGRHYGYTF	TGTGCAGCGGGAATCGGCAGACACTATGGCTACACCTTC
-	TRBV27	-	TRBJ1-2	CASSFPQGNGYTF	TGTGCCAGCAGTTTTCCCCAGGGGAACGGCTACACCTTC
once	TRBV30	TRBD1	TRBJ2-4	CAWSTGGKGKGIQYF	TGTGCCTGGAGTACAGGGGGAAAGGGGAAAGGAATTCAGTACTTC
-	TRBV5-1	TRBD1	TRBJ2-7	CASSLGQSSYEQYF	TGCGCCAGCAGCCTGGGACAGAGCTCCTACGAGCAGTACTTC
-	TRBV7-8	-	TRBJ2-7	CASTNGGRGMKPEQYF	TGTGCCAGCACCAATGGAGGTCGGGGGATGAAACCCGAGCAGTACTTC
-	TRBV7-9	TRBD2	TRBJ2-3	CASSLTRLAGEDTQYF	TGTGCCAGCAGCTTAACAAGACTAGCGGGCGAGGATACGCAGTATTTT
-	TRBV18	-	TRBJ2-5	CASSPVVGEETQYF	TGTGCCAGCTCACCAGTAGTGGGCGAAGAGACCCAGTACTTC
-	TRBV30	TRBD1	TRBJ1-5	CAWSDDRGHSNQPQHF	TGTGCCTGGAGTGACGACAGGGGGCATAGCAATCAGCCCCAGCATTTT
-	TRBV7-2	TRBD1	TRBJ1-1	CASSLATGGGEAFF	TGTGCCAGCAGCTTAGCGACAGGGGGCGGAGAAGCTTTCTTT
few	TRBV4-3	TRBD1	TRBJ2-1	CASSQSADRGPGEQFF	TGCGCCAGCAGCCAAAGCGCGGACAGGGGGCCCGGTGAGCAGTTCTTC
-	TRBV2	-	TRBJ2-5	CASQGGRGETQYF	TGTGCCAGCCAGGGGGGTAGGGGAGAGACCCAGTACTTC
-	TRBV13	-	TRBJ1-1	CASSLFTGLSGAFF	TGTGCCAGCAGCTTATTTACAGGTCTCTCTGGAGCTTTCTTT
-	TRBV6-5	TRBD2	TRBJ2-5	CASGSGTSSTQYF	TGTGCCAGCGGATCCGGGACTAGCTCTACCCAGTACTTC
-	TRBV30	TRBD2	TRBJ2-5	CAWGPGLAATRQETQYF	TGTGCCTGGGGACCGGGACTAGCTGCCACCCGTCAAGAGACCCAGTACTTC
-	TRBV7-9	-	TRBJ1-2	CASSLAPQGRGYGYTF	TGTGCCAGCAGCTTAGCGCCTCAGGGGCGCGGCTATGGCTACACCTTC
-	TRBV9	-	TRBJ2-5	CASIRETQYF	TGTGCCAGCATTCGGGAGACCCAGTACTTC
-	TRBV10-3	-	TRBJ1-1	CAISTGASVGTEAFF	TGTGCCATCAGTACGGGAGCGAGTGTTGGGACTGAAGCTTTCTTT
-	TRBV27	-	TRBJ1-2	CASSLSGGARGHTF	TGTGCCAGCAGTTTATCGGGAGGGGCGAGGGGCCACACCTTC
-	TRBV11-2	-	TRBJ2-3	CASSDPGLHVQRSTDTQYF	TGTGCCAGCAGCGATCCGGGACTGCACGTACAGCGAAGCACAGATACGCAGTATTTT
-	TRBV10-3	-	TRBJ1-2	CAITGGEGYTF	TGTGCCATCACCGGGGGGGAAGGCTACACCTTC
-	TRBV6-5	-	TRBJ1-3	CASRSSGNTIYF	TGTGCCAGCAGGAGCTCTGGAAACACCATATATTTT
-	TRBV29-1	-	TRBJ2-3	CSVPGSTDTQYF	TGCAGCGTTCCGGGAAGCACAGATACGCAGTATTTT
once	TRBV20-1	-	TRBJ2-3	CSARGTDLGF	TGCAGTGCTCGGGGTACAGATTTAGGGTTT
once	TRBV10-3	TRBD2	TRBJ2-3	CAIAGGNTQYF	TGTGCCATCGCGGGGGGTAATACGCAGTATTTT
-	TRBV29-1	-	TRBJ1-2	CSVAGGDWGYTF	TGCAGCGTTGCTGGGGGCGACTGGGGCTACACCTTC
medium-sized	TRBV7-2	TRBD1	TRBJ1-2	CASSQLDGTGTNYGYTF	TGTGCCAGCAGCCAGTTGGACGGGACAGGGACTAACTATGGCTACACCTTC
-	TRBV5-1	TRBD1	TRBJ1-2	CASSSGQGFGYTF	TGCGCCAGCAGCTCGGGACAGGGCTTCGGCTACACCTTC
-	TRBV4-1	TRBD2	TRBJ2-1	CASSRGGLDEQFF	TGCGCCAGCAGCCGCGGGGGGCTGGATGAGCAGTTCTTC
-	TRBV2	TRBD2	TRBJ2-5	CASKRTSGSRETQYF	TGTGCCAGCAAGCGGACTAGCGGGAGCAGGGAGACCCAGTACTTC
-	TRBV19	TRBD2	TRBJ2-5	CASSIEGAGGQETQYF	TGTGCCAGTAGTATAGAAGGAGCGGGGGGGCAAGAGACCCAGTACTTC
-	TRBV27	TRBD2	TRBJ2-1	CASSQPGGASYNEQFF	TGTGCCAGCAGTCAGCCGGGGGGGGCTTCCTACAATGAGCAGTTCTTC
-	TRBV9	-	TRBJ2-7	CASSVEGGGSYEQYF	TGTGCCAGCAGCGTAGAAGGTGGGGGGTCCTACGAGCAGTACTTC
-	TRBV30	-	TRBJ2-3	CARGGPTRTDTQYF	TGTGCCAGAGGAGGCCCCACCCGTACAGATACGCAGTATTTT
few	TRBV19	TRBD1	TRBJ2-7	CASRRDRPPYEQYF	TGTGCCAGTAGAAGGGACAGACCTCCCTACGAGCAGTACTTC
-	TRBV19	TRBD1	TRBJ2-7	CASSTATGTGGEQYF	TGTGCCAGTAGTACGGCCACCGGGACAGGGGGCGAGCAGTACTTC
-	TRBV27	TRBD1	TRBJ1-5	CASSLTGINQPQHF	TGTGCCAGCAGTTTGACAGGGATTAATCAGCCCCAGCATTTT
-	TRBV5-6	-	TRBJ2-5	CASSRQATQETQYF	TGTGCCAGCAGCCGACAGGCCACGCAAGAGACCCAGTACTTC